This T cell receptor (beta chain) was sequenced in a study of T cell responses to AZD1222 COVID-19 vaccine. Study-wide points: A mostly white British donor set with more females was recruited, and clonal diversity was possibly underestimated. Baseline serology detected seropositivity in only 6 or 7 AZD1222 recipients. Per reports, nearly half of all spike-specific TCRs target regions that are unmutated in variants. Receipt of two AZD1222 doses was followed by a rise in Spike-specific TCR breadth and depth.

Profiling relied on immunoSEQ multiplex PCR, and the TCRdb table lists in-frame clones only, not all of them. The profile covers about 160,000 clones, with about 92% appearing a single time and around 4.5% taken by the ten largest. As for this clone: Its antigen is unknown.

The CDR3 contains 16 residues. Germline V gene lookup returns CDR1 SGHTA and CDR2 FQGTGA. V shed 2 bases and J shed 7 bases, with 18 bases lying between them. The chain is built from TRBV7-3 and TRBJ1-3; D possibly corresponds to TRBD1 (5 bases). This receptor was taken from an adult in good health. The sequenced sample was peripheral blood, obtained on day 0 of MenACWY control vaccination. The CDR3 nucleotides are TGTGCCAGCAGCTTATCCGGACAAGGTCTCGGTAACACCATATATTTT. Translating it yields CASSLSGQGLGNTIYF.